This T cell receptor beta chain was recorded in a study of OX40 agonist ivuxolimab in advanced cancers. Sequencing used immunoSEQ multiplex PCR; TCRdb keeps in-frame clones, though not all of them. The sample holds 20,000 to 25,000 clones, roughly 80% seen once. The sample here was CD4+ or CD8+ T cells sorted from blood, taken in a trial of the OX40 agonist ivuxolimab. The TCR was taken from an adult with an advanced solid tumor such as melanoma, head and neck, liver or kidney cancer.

The CDR3 loop is CASSMGRGNEKLFF. DNA for the CDR3: TGTGCCAGTAGTATGGGCAGGGGCAATGAAAAACTGTTTTTT. The chain is built from TRBV19 and TRBJ1-4, with TRBD1 as a possible D gene (6 bases). There are 14 residues in the CDR3. Germline loops: CDR1 LNHDA, CDR2 SQIVND (reference sequence). V lost 3 bases and J lost 5, with 10 bases in between.